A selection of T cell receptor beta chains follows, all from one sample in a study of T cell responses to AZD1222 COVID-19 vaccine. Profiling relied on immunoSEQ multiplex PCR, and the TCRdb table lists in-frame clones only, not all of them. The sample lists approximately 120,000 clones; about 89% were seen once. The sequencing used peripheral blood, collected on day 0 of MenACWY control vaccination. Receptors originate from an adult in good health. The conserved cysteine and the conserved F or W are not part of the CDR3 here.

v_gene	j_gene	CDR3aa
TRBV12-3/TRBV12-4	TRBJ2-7	ASKIHSSYEQY
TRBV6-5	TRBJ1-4	ASSYSQTVGEKLF
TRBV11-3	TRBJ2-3	ASSTGATLTDTQY
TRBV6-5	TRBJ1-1	ASSYSKDTEAF
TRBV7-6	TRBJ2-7	ASSLAGGSSYEQY
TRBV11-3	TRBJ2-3	ASSLAGGGRTDTQY
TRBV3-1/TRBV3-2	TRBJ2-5	ASSPLGLAENQETQY
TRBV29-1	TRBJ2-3	SAEVVTDTQY
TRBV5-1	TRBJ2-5	ASSQKETQY
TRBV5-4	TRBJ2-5	ASSPGTSGGSFETQY
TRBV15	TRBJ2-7	ATSKSGTGGYEQY
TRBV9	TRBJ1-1	ASSAQGNTEAF
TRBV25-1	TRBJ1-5	ASSGRQGSNQPQH
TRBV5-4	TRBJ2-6	ASSLVGAGANVLT
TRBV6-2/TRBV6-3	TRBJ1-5	ASSYGTGVSSNQPQH
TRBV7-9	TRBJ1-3	ASSLFRGSGNTIY
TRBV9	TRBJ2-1	ASSPEGYSYNEQF
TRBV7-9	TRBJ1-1	ASSLFRGFDTEAF